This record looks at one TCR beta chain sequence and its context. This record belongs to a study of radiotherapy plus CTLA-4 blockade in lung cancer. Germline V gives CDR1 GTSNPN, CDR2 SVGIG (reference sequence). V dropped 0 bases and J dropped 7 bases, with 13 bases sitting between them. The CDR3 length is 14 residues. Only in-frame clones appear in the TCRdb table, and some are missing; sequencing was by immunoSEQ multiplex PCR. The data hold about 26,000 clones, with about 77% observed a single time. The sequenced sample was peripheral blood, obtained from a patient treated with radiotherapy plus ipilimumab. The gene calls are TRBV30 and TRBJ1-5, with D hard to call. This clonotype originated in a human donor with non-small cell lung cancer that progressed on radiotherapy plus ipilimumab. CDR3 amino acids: CAWSVQSGAQPQHF. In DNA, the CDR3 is TGTGCCTGGAGTGTACAATCGGGCGCCCAGCCCCAGCATTTT.